This T cell receptor beta chain originates from a study of T cell responses to AZD1222 COVID-19 vaccine. As concerns this clone: What it recognizes is unknown.

Study-level findings and limits: The peak T cell response came first, and repertoires were sampled only after it.

Some clones are missing from TCRdb's copy, which holds only in-frame ones; the method was immunoSEQ multiplex PCR. The sample lists 95,000 to 110,000 clones, approximately 89% occurring once. This CDR3 comprises 13 residues. CDR1 is SGHTA and CDR2 is FQGNSA in the germline V gene. Trimming cost V 4 bases and J 1 base, with 7 bases left between them. The sequencing here drew on peripheral blood, taken on day 0 of AZD1222 vaccination. V usage is TRBV7-2 and J usage is TRBJ2-5; D is undetermined. The receptor comes from an adult in good health. In DNA form, the CDR3 reads TGTGCCAGCAGCTCCAGCTTCCAAGAGACCCAGTACTTC. Translation gives CASSSSFQETQYF. Filled out from reference TRBV7-2 and TRBJ2-5, the complete variable domain reads GAGVSQSPSNKVTEKGKDVELRCDPISGHTALYWYRQSLGQGLEFLIYFQGNSAPDKSGLPSDRFSAERTGGSVSTLTIQRTQQEDSAVYLCASSSSFQETQYFGPGTRLLVL.